The T cell receptor beta chain described here comes from a study of T cell responses to AZD1222 COVID-19 vaccine. TCRdb's copy holds only in-frame clones and misses some; the assay was immunoSEQ multiplex PCR. The sample includes approximately 88,000 clones, about 89% of them seen just once. Per the germline V gene, CDR1 is SGHRS and CDR2 is YFSETQ. Between the trimmed V and J ends, which lost 0 bases and 4 bases, there was a span of 12 bases. The CDR3 has 15 residues. Sequencing was performed on peripheral blood, taken 28 days after the second AZD1222 dose. This chain connects TRBV5-1 to TRBJ2-3, with D possibly being TRBD2 (7 bases). The source is an adult who received the AZD1222 COVID-19 vaccine. The CDR3 DNA sequence: TGCGCCAGCAGCTTGGCCCGGGGGGCCGCAGATACGCAGTATTTT. Its translation is CASSLARGAADTQYF. Together with reference TRBV5-1 and TRBJ2-3, the CDR3 gives the full variable domain: KAGVTQTPRYLIKTRGQQVTLSCSPISGHRSVSWYQQTPGQGLQFLFEYFSETQRNKGNFPGRFSGRQFSNSRSEMNVSTLELGDSALYLCASSLARGAADTQYFGPGTRLTVL.